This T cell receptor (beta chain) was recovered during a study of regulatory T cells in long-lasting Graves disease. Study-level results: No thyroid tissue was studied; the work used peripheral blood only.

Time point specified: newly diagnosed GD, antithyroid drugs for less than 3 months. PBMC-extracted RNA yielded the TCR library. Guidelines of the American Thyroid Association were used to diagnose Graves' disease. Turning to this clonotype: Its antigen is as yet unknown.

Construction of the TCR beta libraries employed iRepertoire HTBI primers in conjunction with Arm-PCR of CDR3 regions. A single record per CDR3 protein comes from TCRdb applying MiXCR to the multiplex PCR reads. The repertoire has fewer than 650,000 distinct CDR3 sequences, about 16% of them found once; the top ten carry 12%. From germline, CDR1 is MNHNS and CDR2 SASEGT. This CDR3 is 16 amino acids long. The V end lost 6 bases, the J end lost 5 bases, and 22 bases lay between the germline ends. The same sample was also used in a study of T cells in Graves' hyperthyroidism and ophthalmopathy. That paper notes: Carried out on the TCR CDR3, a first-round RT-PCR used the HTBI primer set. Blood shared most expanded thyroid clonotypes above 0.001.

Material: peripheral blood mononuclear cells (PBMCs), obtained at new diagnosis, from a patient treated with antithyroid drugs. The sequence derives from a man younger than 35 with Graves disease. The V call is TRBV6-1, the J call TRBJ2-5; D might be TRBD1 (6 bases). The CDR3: CASSKAIQGVRETQYF. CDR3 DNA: TGTGCCAGCAGCAAGGCTATACAGGGCGTACGGGAGACCCAGTACTTC.